This T cell receptor beta chain was recovered during a study of regulatory T cells in long-lasting Graves disease. Study results and caveats: Peripheral blood alone, not thyroid tissue, underwent study.

Time point here: newly diagnosed GD, antithyroid drugs for less than 3 months. PBMC RNA was the source of the TCR library. The authors drew patients from an endocrinology department in Xi'an, China. According to the study, TCR beta libraries were built with iRepertoire HTBI primers and CDR3-region Arm-PCR. TCRdb analysed the multiplex PCR reads with MiXCR anew, one entry per CDR3 protein. The sample has around 500,000 distinct CDR3 sequences; around 16% are singletons. Concerning this clonotype itself: Antigen unknown.

This CDR3 is built from 16 residues. Trimming stripped 7 bases from V and 0 bases from J, with 15 bases between. Germline V gene data show CDR1 as SGHVS and CDR2 as FNYEAQ. These same data were also listed under a study on T cells in Graves' hyperthyroidism and ophthalmopathy. That paper notes: Using the HTBI primer set, a first-round RT-PCR was run on the TCR CDR3.

Here the sequenced sample was peripheral blood mononuclear cells (PBMCs), taken at new diagnosis, from a patient treated with antithyroid drugs. The clonotype was recovered from a woman aged 35 to 59 with Graves disease. V is TRBV7-6 and J is TRBJ2-2; possibly TRBD1 or TRBD2 for D (5 bases each). The CDR3 DNA reads TGTGCCAGCACCTCGAGGTGGGGACCGAACACCGGGGAGCTGTTTTTT. It is translated as CASTSRWGPNTGELFF. The full variable domain, in which reference TRBV7-6 and TRBJ2-2 provide the parts outside the CDR3, is GAGVSQSPRYKVTKRGQDVALRCDPISGHVSLYWYRQALGQGPEFLTYFNYEAQQDKSGLPNDRFSAERPEGSISTLTIQRTEQRDSAMYRCASTSRWGPNTGELFFGEGSRLTVL.